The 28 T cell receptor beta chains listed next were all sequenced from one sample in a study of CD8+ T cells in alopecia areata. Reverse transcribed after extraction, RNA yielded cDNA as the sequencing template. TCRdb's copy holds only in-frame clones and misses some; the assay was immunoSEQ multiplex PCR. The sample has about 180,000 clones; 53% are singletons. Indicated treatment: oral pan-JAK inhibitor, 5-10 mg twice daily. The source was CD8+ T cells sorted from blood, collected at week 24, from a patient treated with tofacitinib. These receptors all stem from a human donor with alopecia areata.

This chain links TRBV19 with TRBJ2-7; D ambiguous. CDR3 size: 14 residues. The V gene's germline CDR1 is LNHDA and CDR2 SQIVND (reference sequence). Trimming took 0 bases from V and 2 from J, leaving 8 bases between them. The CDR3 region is CASSIDHRTYEQYF. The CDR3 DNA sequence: TGTGCCAGTAGTATAGACCACCGAACCTACGAGCAGTACTTC. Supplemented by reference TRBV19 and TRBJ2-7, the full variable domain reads DGGITQSPKYLFRKEGQNVTLSCEQNLNHDAMYWYRQDPGQGLRLIYYSQIVNDFQKGDIAEGYSVSREKKESFPLTVTSAQKNPTAFYLCASSIDHRTYEQYFGPGTRLTVT.

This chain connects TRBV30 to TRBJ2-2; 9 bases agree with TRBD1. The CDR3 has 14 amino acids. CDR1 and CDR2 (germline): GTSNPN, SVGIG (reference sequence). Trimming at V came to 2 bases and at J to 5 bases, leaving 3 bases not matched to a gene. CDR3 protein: CAWSLGTGTGELFF. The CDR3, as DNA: TGTGCCTGGAGTCTCGGGACAGGGACCGGGGAGCTGTTTTTT.

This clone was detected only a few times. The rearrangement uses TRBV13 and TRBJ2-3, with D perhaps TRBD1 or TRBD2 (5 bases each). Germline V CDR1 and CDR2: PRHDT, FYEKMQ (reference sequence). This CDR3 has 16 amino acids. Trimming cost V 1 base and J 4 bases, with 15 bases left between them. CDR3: CASSLVGTTGSDTQYF. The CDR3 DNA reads TGTGCCAGCAGCTTAGTTGGGACGACGGGGTCAGATACGCAGTATTTT.

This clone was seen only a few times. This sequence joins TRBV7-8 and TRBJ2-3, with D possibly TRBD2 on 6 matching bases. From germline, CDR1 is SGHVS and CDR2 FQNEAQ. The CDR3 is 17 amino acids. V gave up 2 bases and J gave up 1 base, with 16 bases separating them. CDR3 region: CASSLPWGGNRTDTQYF. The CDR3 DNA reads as TGTGCCAGCAGCTTACCTTGGGGCGGGAACCGCACAGATACGCAGTATTTT.

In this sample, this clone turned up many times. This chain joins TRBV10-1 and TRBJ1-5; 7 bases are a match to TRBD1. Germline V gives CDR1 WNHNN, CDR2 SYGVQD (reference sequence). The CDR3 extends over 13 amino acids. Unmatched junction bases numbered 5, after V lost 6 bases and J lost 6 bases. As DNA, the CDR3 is TGCGCCAGCAGCATCGACAGGGCTCAGCCCCAGCATTTT. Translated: CASSIDRAQPQHF.

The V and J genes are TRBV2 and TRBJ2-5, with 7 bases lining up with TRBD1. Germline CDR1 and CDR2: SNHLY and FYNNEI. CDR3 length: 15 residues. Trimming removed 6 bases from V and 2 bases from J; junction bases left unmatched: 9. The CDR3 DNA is TGTGCCAGCAGCGACTGGTTGACAGGGCAAGAGACCCAGTACTTC. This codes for CASSDWLTGQETQYF.

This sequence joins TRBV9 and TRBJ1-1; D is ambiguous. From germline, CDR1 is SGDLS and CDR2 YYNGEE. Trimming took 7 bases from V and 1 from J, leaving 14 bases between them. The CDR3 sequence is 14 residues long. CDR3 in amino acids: CASGRRSENTEAFF. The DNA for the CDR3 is TGTGCCAGCGGGCGGAGAAGCGAGAACACTGAAGCTTTCTTT.

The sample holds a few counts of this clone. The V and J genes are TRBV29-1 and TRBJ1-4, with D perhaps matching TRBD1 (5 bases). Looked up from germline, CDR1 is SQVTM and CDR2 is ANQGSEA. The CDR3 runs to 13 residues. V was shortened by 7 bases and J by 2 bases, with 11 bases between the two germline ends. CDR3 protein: CSAQGITNEKLFF. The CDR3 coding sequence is TGCAGCGCCCAGGGTATTACTAATGAAAAACTGTTTTTT.

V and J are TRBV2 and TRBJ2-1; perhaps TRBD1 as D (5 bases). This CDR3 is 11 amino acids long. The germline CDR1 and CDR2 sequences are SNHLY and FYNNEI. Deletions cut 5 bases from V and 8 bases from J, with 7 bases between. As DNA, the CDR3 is TGTGCCAGCAGTCCAGGGTATGAGCAGTTCTTC. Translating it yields CASSPGYEQFF.

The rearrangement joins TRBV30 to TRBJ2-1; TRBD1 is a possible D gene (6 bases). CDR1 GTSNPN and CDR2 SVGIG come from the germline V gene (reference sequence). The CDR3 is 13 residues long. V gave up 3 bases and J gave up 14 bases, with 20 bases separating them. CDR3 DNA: TGTGCCTGGAGATACCCCCAAGGACAGCCGGAGTTCTTC. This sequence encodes CAWRYPQGQPEFF.

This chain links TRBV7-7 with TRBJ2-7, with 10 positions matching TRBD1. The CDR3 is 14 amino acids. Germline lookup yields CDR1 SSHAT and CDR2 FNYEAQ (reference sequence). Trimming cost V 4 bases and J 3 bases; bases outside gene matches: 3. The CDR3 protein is CASSSGTGDYEQYF. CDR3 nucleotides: TGTGCCAGCAGCTCTGGGACAGGGGACTACGAGCAGTACTTC.

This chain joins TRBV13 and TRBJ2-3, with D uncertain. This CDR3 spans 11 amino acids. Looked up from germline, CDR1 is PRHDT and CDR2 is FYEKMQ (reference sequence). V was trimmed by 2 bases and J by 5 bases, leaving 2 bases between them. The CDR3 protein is CASSLRDTQYF. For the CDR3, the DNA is TGTGCCAGCAGCTTACGAGATACGCAGTATTTT.

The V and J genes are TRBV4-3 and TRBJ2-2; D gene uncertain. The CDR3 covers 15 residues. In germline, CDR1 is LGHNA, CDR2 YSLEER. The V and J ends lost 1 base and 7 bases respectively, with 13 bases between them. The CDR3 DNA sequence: TGCGCCAGCAGCCAAGTCCAAGGCTACCTCGGGGAGCTGTTTTTT. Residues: CASSQVQGYLGELFF.

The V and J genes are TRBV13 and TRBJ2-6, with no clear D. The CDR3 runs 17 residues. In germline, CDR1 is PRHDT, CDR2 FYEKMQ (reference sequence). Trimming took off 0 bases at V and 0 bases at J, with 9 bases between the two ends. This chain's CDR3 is CASSLGGGSSGANVLTF. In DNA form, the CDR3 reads TGTGCCAGCAGCTTAGGGGGCGGCAGCTCTGGGGCCAACGTCCTGACTTTC.

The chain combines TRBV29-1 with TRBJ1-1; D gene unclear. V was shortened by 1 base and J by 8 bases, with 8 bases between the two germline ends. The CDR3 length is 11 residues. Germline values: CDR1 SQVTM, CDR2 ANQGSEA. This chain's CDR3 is CSVEGNLEAFF. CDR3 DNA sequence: TGCAGCGTTGAAGGGAACTTGGAAGCTTTCTTT.

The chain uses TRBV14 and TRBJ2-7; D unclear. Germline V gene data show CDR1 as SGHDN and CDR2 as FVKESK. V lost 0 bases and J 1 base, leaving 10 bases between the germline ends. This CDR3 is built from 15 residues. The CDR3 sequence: CASSQDIGTSYEQYF. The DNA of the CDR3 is TGTGCCAGCAGCCAAGATATAGGCACTTCCTACGAGCAGTACTTC. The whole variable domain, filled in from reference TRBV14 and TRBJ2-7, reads EAGVTQFPSHSVIEKGQTVTLRCDPISGHDNLYWYRRVMGKEIKFLLHFVKESKQDESGMPNNRFLAERTGGTYSTLKVQPAELEDSGVYFCASSQDIGTSYEQYFGPGTRLTVT.

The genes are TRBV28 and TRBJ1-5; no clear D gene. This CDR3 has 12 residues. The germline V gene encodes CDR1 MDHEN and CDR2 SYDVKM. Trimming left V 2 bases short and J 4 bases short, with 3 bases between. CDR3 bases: TGTGCCAGCAGTTTACGTAATCAGCCCCAGCATTTT. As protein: CASSLRNQPQHF.

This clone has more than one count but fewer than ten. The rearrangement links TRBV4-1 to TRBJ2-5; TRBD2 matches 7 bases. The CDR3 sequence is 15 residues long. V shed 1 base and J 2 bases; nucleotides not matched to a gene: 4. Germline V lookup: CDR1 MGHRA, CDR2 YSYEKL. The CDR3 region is CASSQGVSGQETQYF. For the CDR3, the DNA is TGCGCCAGCAGCCAAGGGGTTAGCGGGCAAGAGACCCAGTACTTC.

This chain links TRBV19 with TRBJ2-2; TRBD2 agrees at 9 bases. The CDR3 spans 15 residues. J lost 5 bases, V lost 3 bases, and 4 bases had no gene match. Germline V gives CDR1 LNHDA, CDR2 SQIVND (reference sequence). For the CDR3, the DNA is TGTGCCAGTAGTATGACAGCGGGGGGTACCGGGGAGCTGTTTTTT. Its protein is CASSMTAGGTGELFF.

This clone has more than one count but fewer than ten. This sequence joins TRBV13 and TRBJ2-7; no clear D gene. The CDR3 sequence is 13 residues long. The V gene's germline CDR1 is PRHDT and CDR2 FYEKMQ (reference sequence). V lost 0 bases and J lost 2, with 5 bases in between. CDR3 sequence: CASSLGVTYEQYF. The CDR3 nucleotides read TGTGCCAGCAGCTTAGGGGTAACCTACGAGCAGTACTTC.

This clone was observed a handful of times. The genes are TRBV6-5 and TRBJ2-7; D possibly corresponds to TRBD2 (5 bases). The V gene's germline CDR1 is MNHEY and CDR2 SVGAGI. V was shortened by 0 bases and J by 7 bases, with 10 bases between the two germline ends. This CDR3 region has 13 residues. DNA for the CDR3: TGTGCCAGCAGTTACTCGGAGGCTACAGAGCAGTACTTC. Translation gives CASSYSEATEQYF.

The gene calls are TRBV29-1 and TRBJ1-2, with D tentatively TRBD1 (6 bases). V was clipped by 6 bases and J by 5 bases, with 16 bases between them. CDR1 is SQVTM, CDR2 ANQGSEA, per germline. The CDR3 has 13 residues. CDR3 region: CSVGPRQEYGYTF. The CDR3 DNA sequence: TGCAGCGTGGGCCCCCGACAGGAGTATGGCTACACCTTC.

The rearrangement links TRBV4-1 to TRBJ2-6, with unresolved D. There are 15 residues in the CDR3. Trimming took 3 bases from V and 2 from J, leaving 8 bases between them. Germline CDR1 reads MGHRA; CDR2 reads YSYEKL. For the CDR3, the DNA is TGCGCCAGCAGCCAGCAAAACACTGGGGCCAACGTCCTGACTTTC. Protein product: CASSQQNTGANVLTF.

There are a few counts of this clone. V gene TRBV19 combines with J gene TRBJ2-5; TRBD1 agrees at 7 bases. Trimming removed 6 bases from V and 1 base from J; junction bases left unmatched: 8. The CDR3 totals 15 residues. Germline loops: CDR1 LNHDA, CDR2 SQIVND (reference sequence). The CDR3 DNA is TGTGCCAGTAGCCACACCGGGACAGCCCAAGAGACCCAGTACTTC. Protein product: CASSHTGTAQETQYF.

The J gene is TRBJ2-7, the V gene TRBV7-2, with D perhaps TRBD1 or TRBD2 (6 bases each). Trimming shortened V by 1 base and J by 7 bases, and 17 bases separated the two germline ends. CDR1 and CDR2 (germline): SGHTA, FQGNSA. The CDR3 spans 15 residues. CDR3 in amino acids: CASSLDGGALQEQYF. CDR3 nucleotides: TGTGCCAGCAGCTTAGACGGGGGCGCTTTACAGGAGCAGTACTTC. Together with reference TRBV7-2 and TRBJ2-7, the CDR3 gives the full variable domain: GAGVSQSPSNKVTEKGKDVELRCDPISGHTALYWYRQSLGQGLEFLIYFQGNSAPDKSGLPSDRFSAERTGGSVSTLTIQRTQQEDSAVYLCASSLDGGALQEQYFGPGTRLTVT.

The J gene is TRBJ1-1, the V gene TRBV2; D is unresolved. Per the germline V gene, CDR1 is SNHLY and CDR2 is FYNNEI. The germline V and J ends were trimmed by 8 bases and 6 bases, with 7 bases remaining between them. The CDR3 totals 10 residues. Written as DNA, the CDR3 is TGTGCCAGCGGAGCAGCTGAAGCTTTCTTT. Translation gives CASGAAEAFF.

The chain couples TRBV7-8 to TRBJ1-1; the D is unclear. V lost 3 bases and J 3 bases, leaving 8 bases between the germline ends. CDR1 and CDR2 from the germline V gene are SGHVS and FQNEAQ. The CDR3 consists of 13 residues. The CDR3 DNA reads TGTGCCAGCAGCTTTGAGGAATACACTGAAGCTTTCTTT. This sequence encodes CASSFEEYTEAFF.

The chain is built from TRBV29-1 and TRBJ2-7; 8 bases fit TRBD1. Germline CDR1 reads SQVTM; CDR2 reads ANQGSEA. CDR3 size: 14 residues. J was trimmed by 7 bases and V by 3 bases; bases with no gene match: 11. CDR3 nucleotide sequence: TGCAGCGTTGATTTAGGACAGGGTCCTTTGGAGCAGTACTTC. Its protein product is CSVDLGQGPLEQYF.